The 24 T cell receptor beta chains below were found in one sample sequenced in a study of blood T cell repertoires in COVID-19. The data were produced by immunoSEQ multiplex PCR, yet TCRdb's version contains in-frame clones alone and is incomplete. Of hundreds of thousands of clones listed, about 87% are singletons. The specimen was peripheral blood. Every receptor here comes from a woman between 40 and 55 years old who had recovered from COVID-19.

The CDR3 sequence: CASSLIVRAKAFF. The DNA of the CDR3 is TGTGCCAGCAGTTTAATCGTCAGGGCGAAGGCTTTCTTT. V usage is TRBV12-3 or TRBV12-4 and J usage is TRBJ1-1; D may be TRBD1 (5 bases). V lost 2 bases and J lost 11, with 15 bases in between. The CDR3 has 13 amino acids.

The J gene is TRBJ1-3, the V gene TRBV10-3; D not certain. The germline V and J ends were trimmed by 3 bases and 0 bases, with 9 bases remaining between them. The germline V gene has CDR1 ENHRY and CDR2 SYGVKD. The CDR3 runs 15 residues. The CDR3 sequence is CAISDGLSSGNTIYF. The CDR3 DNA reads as TGTGCCATCAGTGATGGACTAAGCTCTGGAAACACCATATATTTT.

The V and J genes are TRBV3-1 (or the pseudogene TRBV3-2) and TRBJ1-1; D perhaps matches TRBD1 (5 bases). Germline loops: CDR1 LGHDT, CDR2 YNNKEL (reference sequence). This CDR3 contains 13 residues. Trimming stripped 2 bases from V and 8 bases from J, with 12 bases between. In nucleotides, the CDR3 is TGTGCCAGCAGCCAACTGTGGCAGGGAGAAGCTTTCTTT. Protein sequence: CASSQLWQGEAFF.

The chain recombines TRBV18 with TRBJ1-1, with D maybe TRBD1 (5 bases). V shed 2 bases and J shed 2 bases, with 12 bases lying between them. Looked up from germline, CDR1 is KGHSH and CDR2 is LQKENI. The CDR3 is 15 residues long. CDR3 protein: CASSPAREANTEAFF. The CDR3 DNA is TGTGCCAGCTCACCAGCCAGGGAGGCCAACACTGAAGCTTTCTTT.

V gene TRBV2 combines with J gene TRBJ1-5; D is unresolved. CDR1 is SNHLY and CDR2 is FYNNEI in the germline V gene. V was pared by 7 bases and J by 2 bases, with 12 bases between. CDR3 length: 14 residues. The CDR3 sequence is CASMSLPGNQPQHF. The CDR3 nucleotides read TGTGCCAGCATGTCACTCCCGGGCAATCAGCCCCAGCATTTT.

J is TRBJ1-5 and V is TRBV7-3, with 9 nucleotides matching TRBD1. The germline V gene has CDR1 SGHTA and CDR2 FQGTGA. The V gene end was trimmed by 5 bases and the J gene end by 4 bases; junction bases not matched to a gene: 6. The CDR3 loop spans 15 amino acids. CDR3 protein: CASSLGGQGNQPQHF. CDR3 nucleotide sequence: TGTGCCAGCAGCCTTGGGGGACAGGGAAATCAGCCCCAGCATTTT. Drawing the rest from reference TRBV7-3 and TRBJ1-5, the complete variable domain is GAGVSQTPSNKVTEKGKYVELRCDPISGHTALYWYRQSLGQGPEFLIYFQGTGAADDSGLPNDRFFAVRPEGSVSTLKIQRTERGDSAVYLCASSLGGQGNQPQHFGDGTRLSIL.

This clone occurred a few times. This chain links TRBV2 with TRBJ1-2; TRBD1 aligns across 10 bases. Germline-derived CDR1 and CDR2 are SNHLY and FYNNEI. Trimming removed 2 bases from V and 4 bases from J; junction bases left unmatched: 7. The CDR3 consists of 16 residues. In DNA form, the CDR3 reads TGTGCCAGCAGTGAATCGGGGACAGGGGCCGTCTATGGCTACACCTTC. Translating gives CASSESGTGAVYGYTF.

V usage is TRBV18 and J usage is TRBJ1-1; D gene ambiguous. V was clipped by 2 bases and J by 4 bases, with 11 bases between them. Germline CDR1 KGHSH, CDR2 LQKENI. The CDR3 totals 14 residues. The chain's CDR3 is CASSPFEGGTEAFF. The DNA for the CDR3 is TGTGCCAGCTCACCATTCGAGGGAGGCACTGAAGCTTTCTTT.

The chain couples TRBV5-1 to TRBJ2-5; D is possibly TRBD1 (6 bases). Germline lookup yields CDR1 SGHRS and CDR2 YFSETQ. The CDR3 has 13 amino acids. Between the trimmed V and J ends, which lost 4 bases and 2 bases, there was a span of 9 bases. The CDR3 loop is CASSRDTQETQYF. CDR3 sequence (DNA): TGCGCCAGCAGCAGGGACACACAAGAGACCCAGTACTTC.

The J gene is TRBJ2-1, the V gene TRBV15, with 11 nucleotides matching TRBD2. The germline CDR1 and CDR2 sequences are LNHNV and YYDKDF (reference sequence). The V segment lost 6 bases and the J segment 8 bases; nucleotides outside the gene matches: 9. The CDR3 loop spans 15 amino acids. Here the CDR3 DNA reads TGTGCCACCAGAGCTGGGCTAGCGGGGGGTTATGAGCAGTTCTTC. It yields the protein CATRAGLAGGYEQFF.

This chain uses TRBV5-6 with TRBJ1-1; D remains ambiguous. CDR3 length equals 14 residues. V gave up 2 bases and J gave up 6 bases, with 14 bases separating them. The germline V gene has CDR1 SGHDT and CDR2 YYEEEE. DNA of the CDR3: TGTGCCAGCAGCTTAGGGCCCCTGGGAGCTGAAGCTTTCTTT. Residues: CASSLGPLGAEAFF.

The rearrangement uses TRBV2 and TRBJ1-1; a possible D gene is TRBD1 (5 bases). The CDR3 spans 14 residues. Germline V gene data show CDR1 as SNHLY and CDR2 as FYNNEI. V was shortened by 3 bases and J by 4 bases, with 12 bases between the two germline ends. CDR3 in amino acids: CASSELQVGTEAFF. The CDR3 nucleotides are TGTGCCAGCAGTGAGTTACAGGTGGGCACTGAAGCTTTCTTT.

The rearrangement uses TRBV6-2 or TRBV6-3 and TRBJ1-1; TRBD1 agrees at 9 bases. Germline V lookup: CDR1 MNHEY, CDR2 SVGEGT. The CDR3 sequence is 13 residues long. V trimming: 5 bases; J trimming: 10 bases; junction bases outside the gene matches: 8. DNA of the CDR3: TGTGCCAGCAGTATTCGGACAGGGGTTGGAGCTTTCTTT. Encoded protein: CASSIRTGVGAFF.

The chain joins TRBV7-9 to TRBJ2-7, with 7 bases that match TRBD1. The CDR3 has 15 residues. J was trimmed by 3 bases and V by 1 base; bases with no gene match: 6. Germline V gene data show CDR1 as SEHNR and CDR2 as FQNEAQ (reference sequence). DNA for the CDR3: TGTGCCAGCAGCTTAGAGGGACAGCATTTCTACGAGCAGTACTTC. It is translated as CASSLEGQHFYEQYF.

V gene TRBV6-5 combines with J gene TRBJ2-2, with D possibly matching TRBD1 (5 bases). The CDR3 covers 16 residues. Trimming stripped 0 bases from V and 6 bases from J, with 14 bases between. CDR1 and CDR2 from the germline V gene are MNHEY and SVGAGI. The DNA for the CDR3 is TGTGCCAGCAGTTACTCCCACGCAGGGAAGGCCGGGGAGCTGTTTTTT. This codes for CASSYSHAGKAGELFF.

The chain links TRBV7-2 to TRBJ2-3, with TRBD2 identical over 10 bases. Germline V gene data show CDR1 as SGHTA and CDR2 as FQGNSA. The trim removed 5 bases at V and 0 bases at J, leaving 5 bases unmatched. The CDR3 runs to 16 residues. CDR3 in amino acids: CASSPWTSGSTDTQYF. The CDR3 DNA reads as TGTGCCAGCAGCCCCTGGACTAGCGGTAGCACAGATACGCAGTATTTT.

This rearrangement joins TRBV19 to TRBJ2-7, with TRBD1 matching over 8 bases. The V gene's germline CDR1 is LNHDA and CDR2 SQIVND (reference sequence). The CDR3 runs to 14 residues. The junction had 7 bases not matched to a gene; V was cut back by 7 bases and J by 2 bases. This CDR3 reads CASKIRTGPYEQYF. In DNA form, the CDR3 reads TGTGCCAGTAAGATAAGGACAGGGCCCTACGAGCAGTACTTC.

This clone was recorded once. CDR3 DNA sequence: TGTGCCAGCAGTTCCGGGGGGCGCCGAGGCTACACCTTC. Its translation is CASSSGGRRGYTF. V gene TRBV6-6 combines with J gene TRBJ1-2, with D maybe TRBD1 (6 bases). CDR1 is MNHNY, CDR2 SVGAGI, per germline (reference sequence). This CDR3 has 13 residues. Trimming pared 4 bases from V and 8 bases from J, leaving 14 bases between.

CDR3 region: CASSPDPGPQGGGYTF. CDR3 nucleotides: TGTGCCAGTAGTCCAGACCCGGGACCACAGGGTGGTGGCTACACCTTC. This chain joins TRBV19 and TRBJ1-2; possibly TRBD1 for D (6 bases). The CDR3 runs to 16 residues. Germline V gene data show CDR1 as LNHDA and CDR2 as SQIVND (reference sequence). Trimming pared 5 bases from V and 7 bases from J, leaving 23 bases between.

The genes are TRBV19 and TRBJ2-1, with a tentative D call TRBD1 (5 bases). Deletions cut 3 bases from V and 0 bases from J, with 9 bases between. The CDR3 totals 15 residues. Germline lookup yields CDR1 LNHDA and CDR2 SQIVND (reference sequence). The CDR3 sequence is CASSIDRDSYNEQFF. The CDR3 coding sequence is TGTGCCAGTAGTATCGACAGAGACTCCTACAATGAGCAGTTCTTC. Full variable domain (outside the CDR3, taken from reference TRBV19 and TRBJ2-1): DGGITQSPKYLFRKEGQNVTLSCEQNLNHDAMYWYRQDPGQGLRLIYYSQIVNDFQKGDIAEGYSVSREKKESFPLTVTSAQKNPTAFYLCASSIDRDSYNEQFFGPGTRLTVL.

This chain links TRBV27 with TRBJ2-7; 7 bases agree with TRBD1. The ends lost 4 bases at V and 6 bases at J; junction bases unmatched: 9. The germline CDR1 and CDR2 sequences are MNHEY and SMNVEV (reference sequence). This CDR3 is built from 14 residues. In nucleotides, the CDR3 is TGTGCCAGCAGTTATTTCCACAGGGGACCCGAGCAGTACTTC. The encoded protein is CASSYFHRGPEQYF.

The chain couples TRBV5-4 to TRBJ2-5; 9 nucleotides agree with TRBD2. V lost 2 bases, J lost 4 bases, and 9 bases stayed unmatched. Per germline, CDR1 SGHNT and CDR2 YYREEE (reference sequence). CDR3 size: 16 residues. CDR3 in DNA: TGTGCCAGCAGCTTAGTGTCCGGGACTAGCCGAGAGACCCAGTACTTC. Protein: CASSLVSGTSRETQYF.

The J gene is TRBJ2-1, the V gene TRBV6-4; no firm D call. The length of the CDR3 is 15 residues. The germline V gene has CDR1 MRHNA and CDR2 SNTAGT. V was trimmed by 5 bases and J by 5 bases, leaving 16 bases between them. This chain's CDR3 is CASSLEVDADNEQFF. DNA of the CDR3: TGTGCCAGCAGTTTAGAGGTCGACGCTGACAATGAGCAGTTCTTC.

CDR3 region: CAISEPGINYGYTF. The CDR3 coding sequence is TGTGCCATCAGTGAACCAGGTATTAACTATGGCTACACCTTC. The V and J genes are TRBV10-3 and TRBJ1-2; D gene unclear. CDR1 is ENHRY, CDR2 SYGVKD, per germline. There are 14 residues in the CDR3. The V end was cut by 3 bases, the J end by 1 base, with 9 bases between.